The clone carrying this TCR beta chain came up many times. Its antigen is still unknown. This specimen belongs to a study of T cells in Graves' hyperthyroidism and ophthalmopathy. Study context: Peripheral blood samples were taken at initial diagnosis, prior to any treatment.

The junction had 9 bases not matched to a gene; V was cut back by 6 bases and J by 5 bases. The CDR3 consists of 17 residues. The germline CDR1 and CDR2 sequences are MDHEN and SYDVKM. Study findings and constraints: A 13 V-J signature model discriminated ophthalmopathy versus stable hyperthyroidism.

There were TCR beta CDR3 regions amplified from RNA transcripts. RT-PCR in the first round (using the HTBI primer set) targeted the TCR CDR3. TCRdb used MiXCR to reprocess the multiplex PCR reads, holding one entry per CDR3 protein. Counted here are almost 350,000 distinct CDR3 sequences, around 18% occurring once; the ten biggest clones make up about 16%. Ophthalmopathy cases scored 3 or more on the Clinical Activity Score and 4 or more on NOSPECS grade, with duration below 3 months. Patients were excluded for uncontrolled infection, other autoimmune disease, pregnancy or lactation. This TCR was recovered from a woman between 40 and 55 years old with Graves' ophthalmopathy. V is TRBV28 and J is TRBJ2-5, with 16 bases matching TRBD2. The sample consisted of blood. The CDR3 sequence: CASSSGTSGRAMETQYF. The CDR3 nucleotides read TGTGCCAGCAGCTCCGGGACTAGCGGGAGGGCCATGGAGACCCAGTACTTC.